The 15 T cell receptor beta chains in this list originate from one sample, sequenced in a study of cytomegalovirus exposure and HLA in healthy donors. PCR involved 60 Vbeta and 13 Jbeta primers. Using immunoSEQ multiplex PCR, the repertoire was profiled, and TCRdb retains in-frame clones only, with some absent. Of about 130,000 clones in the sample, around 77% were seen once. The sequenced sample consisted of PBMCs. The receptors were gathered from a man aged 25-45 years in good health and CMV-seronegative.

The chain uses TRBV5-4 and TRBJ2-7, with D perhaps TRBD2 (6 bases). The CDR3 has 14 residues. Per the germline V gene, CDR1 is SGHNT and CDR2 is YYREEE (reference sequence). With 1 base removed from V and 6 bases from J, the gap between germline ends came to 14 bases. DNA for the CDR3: TGTGCCAGCAGCTTGCCTAGCGTAAGAAGCGAGCAGTACTTC. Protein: CASSLPSVRSEQYF.

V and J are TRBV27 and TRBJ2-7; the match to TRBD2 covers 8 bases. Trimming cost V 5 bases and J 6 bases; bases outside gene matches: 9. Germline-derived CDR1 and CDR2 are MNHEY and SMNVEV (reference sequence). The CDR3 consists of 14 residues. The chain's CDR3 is CASSPRGGLFEQYF. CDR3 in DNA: TGTGCCAGCAGTCCCCGGGGGGGCCTCTTCGAGCAGTACTTC.

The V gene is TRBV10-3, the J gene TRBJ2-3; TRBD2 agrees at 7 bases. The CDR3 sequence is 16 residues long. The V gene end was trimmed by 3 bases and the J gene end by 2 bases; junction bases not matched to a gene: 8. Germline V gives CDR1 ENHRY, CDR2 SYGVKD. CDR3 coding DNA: TGTGCCATCAGTGATGTGGCGGGAGCTCTCACAGATACGCAGTATTTT. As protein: CAISDVAGALTDTQYF.

CDR3 in amino acids: CAIHPQQGADTQYF. CDR3 DNA: TGTGCCATACACCCACAACAGGGGGCGGATACGCAGTATTTT. V usage is TRBV6-1 and J usage is TRBJ2-3; TRBD1 matches 9 bases. This CDR3 is built from 14 residues. Germline CDR1 reads MNHNS; CDR2 reads SASEGT. V lost 10 bases and J lost 6; bases outside the gene matches: 11.

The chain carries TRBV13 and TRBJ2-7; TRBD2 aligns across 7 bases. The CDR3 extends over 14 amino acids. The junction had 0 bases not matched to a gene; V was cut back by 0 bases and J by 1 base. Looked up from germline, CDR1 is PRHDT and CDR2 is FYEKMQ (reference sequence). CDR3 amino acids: CASSLGLASYEQYF. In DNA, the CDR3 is TGTGCCAGCAGCTTAGGACTAGCGTCCTACGAGCAGTACTTC.

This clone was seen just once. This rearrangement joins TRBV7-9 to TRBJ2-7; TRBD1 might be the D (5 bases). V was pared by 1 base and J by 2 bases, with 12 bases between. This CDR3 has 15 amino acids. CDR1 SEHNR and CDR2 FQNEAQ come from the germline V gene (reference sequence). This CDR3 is CASSLGGGGTYEQYF. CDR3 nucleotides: TGTGCCAGCAGCTTAGGGGGCGGTGGGACCTACGAGCAGTACTTC.

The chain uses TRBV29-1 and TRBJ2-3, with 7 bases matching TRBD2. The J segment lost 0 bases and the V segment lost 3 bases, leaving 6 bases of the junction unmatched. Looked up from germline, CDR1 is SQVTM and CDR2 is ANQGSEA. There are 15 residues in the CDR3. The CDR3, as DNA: TGCAGCGTTGAGAGGGAGGGGAGCAGCACAGATACGCAGTATTTT. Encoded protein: CSVEREGSSTDTQYF.

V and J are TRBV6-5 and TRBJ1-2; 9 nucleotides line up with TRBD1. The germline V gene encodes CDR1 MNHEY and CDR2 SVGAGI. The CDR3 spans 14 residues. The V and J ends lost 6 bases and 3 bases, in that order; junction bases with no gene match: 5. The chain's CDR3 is CASRSTGGDYGYTF. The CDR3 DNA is TGTGCCAGCAGGTCGACAGGGGGGGACTATGGCTACACCTTC.

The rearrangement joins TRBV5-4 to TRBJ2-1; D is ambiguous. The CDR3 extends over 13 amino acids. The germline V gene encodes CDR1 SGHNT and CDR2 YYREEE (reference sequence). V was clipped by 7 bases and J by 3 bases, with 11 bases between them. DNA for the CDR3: TGTGCCAGCCTTGCCAACAACTACAATGAGCAGTTCTTC. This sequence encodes CASLANNYNEQFF.

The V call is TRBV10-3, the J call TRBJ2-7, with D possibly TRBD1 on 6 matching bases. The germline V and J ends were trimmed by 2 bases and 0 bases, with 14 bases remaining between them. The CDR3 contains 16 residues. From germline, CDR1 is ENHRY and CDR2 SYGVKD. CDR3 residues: CAISEKDSPNSYEQYF. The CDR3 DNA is TGTGCCATCAGTGAGAAGGACAGCCCGAACTCCTACGAGCAGTACTTC.

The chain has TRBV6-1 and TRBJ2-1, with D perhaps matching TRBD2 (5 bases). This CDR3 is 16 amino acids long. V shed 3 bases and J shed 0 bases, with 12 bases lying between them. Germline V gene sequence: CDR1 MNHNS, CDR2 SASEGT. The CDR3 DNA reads TGTGCCAGCAGTGAGGACGGGGTTAACTCCTACAATGAGCAGTTCTTC. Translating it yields CASSEDGVNSYNEQFF.

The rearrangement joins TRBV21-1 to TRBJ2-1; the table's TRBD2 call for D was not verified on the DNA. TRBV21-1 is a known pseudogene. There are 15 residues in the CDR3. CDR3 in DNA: TGTGCCAGCAGCCCCCCGCGACTAGCGGGAAATGAGCAGTTCTTC. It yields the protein CASSPPRLAGNEQFF.

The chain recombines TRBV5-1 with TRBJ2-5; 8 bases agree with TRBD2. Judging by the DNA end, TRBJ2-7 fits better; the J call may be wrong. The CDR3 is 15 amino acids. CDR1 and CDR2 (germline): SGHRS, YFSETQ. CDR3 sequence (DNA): TGCGCCATGGGAGATAGCGGGAACTCCTCCTACGAGCAGTACTTC. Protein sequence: CAMGDSGNSSYEQYF.

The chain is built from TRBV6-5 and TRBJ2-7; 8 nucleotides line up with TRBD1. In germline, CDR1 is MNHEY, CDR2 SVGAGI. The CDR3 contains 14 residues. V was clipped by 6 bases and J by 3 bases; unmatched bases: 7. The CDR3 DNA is TGTGCCAGCAGATCGACAGGGGCAAACTACGAGCAGTACTTC. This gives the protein CASRSTGANYEQYF.

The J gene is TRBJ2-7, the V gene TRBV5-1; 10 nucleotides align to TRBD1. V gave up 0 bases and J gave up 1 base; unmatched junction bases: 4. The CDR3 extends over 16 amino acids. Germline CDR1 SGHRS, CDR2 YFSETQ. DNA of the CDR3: TGCGCCAGCAGCTTGGGCGGACAGGGGGGTTCCTACGAGCAGTACTTC. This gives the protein CASSLGGQGGSYEQYF.